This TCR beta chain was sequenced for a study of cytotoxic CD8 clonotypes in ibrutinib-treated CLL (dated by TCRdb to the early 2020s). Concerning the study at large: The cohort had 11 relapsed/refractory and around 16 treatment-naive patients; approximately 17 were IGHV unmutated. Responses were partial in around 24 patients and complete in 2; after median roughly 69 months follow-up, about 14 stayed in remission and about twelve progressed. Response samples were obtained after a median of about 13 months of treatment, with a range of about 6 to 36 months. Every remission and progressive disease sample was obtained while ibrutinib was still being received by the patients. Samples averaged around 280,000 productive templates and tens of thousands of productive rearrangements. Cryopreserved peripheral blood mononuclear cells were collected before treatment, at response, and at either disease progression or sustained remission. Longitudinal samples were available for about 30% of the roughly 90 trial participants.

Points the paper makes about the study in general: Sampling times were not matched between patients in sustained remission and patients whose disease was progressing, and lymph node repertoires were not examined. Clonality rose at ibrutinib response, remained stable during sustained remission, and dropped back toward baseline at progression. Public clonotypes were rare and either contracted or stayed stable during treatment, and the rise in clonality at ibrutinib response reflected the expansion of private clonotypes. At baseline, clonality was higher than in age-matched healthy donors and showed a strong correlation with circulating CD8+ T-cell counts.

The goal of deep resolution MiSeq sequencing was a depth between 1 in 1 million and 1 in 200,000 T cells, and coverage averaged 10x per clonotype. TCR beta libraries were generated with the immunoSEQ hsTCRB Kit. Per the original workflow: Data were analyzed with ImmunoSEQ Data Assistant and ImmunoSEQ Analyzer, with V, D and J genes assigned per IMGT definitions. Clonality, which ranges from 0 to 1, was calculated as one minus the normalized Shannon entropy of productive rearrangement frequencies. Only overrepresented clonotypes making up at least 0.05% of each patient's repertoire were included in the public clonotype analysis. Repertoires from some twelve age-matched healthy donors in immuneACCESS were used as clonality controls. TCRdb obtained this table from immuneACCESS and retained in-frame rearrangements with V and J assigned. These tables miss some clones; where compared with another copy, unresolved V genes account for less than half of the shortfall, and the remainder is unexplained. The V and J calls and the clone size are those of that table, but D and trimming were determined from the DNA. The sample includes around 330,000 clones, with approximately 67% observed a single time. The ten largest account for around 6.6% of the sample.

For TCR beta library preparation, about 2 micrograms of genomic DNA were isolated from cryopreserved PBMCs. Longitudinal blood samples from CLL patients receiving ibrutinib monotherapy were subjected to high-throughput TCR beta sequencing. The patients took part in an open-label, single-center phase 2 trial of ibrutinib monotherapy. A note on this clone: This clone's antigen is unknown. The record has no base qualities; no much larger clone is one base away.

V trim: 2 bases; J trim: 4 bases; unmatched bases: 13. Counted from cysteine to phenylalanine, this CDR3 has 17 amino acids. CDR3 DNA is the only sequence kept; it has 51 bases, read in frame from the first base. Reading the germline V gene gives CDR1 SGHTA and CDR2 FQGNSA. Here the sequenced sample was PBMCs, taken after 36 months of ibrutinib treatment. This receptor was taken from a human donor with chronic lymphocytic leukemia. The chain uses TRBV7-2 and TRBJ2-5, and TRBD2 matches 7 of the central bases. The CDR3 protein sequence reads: CASSLWGRGGSGETQYF. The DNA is TGTGCCAGCAGCTTATGGGGTCGCGGGGGATCGGGAGAGACCCAGTACTTC.